The 5 T cell receptor beta chains below come from one sample, sequenced in a study of blood T cell repertoires in COVID-19. Profiling relied on immunoSEQ multiplex PCR, and the TCRdb table lists in-frame clones only, not all of them. In the table there are 150,000 to 200,000 clones, about 93% of which are singletons. The source material was peripheral blood. Every receptor here comes from a woman aged 45-59 years with acute or convalescent COVID-19.

The genes are TRBV9 and TRBJ2-7; 10 nucleotides line up with TRBD1. V was clipped by 3 bases and J by 4 bases; unmatched bases: 4. CDR1 is SGDLS and CDR2 is YYNGEE in the germline V gene. The CDR3 has 14 amino acids. CDR3 sequence reads: CASSARDRGYEQYF. The DNA for the CDR3 is TGTGCCAGCAGCGCCCGGGACAGGGGATACGAGCAGTACTTC.

V usage is TRBV9 and J usage is TRBJ2-7, with 7 nucleotides matching TRBD1. CDR3 length: 15 amino acids. Germline CDR1 and CDR2: SGDLS and YYNGEE. Trimming took 0 bases from V and 1 from J; bases not matched to a gene: 4. The CDR3 protein is CASSVEGTASYEQYF. The CDR3 DNA follows: TGTGCCAGCAGCGTAGAGGGGACAGCTTCCTACGAGCAGTACTTC. The full variable domain, in which reference TRBV9 and TRBJ2-7 provide the parts outside the CDR3, is DSGVTQTPKHLITATGQRVTLRCSPRSGDLSVYWYQQSLDQGLQFLIQYYNGEERAKGNILERFSAQQFPDLHSELNLSSLELGDSALYFCASSVEGTASYEQYFGPGTRLTVT.

This chain joins TRBV19 and TRBJ2-1, with D perhaps matching TRBD1 (6 bases). The CDR3 contains 14 residues. Trimming removed 3 bases from V and 7 bases from J, with 13 bases in between. CDR1 LNHDA and CDR2 SQIVND come from the germline V gene (reference sequence). DNA for the CDR3: TGTGCCAGTAGTATGTTCACAGGGCCAAATGAGCAGTTCTTC. Protein product: CASSMFTGPNEQFF.

About this clone: One end of the junction does not line up with germline, which may come from a read error. The chain employs TRBV19 and TRBJ2-6; TRBD1 aligns across 8 bases. The length of the CDR3 is 14 residues. The germline gives CDR1 LNHDA, CDR2 SQIVND (reference sequence). CDR3 in DNA: TGTGCCAGTGAGACAGGGGTCGGGGCCAACGTCCCGACTTTC. It translates to CASETGVGANVPTF.

This clone was recorded once. The chain recombines TRBV15 with TRBJ1-1; no definite D call. The CDR3 covers 13 residues. Looked up from germline, CDR1 is LNHNV and CDR2 is YYDKDF (reference sequence). The V end lost 6 bases, the J end lost 0 bases, and 8 bases lay between the germline ends. The CDR3 sequence: CATSPSMNTEAFF. The CDR3 nucleotides read TGTGCCACCAGTCCCAGTATGAACACTGAAGCTTTCTTT.